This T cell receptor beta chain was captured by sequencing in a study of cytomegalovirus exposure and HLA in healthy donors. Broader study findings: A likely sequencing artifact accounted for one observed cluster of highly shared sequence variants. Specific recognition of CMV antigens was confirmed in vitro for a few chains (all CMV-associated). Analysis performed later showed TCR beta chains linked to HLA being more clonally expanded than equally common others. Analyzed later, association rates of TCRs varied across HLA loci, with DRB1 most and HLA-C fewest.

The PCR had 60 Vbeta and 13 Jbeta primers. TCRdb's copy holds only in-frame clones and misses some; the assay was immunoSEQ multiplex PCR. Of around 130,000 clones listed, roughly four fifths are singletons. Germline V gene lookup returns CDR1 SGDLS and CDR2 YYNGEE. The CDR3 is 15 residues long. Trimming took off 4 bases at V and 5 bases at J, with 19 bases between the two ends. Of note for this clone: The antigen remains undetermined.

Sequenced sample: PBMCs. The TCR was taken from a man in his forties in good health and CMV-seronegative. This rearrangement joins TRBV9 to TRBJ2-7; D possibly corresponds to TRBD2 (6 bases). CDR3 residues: CASSPNSGSPNEQYF. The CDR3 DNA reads TGTGCCAGCAGCCCAAATAGCGGATCTCCCAACGAGCAGTACTTC.